This T cell receptor (beta chain) is drawn from a study of CD8 T cells in Susac syndrome. In regard to this clonotype: An end of the junction differs from the germline gene, which may be a read error.

With random hexamers, roughly 0.45 to 1 ug RNA was reverse transcribed. immunoSEQ multiplex PCR amplified TCR beta CDR3 across 54 Vbeta, 13 Jbeta. A single record per CDR3 protein comes from TCRdb applying MiXCR to the immunoSEQ multiplex PCR reads. The sample lists 95,000 to 150,000 distinct CDR3 sequences; 96% were seen once. CDR1 and CDR2 (germline): SSHAT, FNYEAQ (reference sequence). The CDR3 has 15 residues. Source material: CD4+ T cells from PBMCs. The TCR sequence derives from a human donor with Susac syndrome. The rearrangement links TRBV7-7 to TRBJ2-1; tentatively, D is TRBD2 (6 bases). The CDR3 reads CASSFLRGNYNEQFF. The CDR3 DNA sequence: TGTGCTAGCAGCTTTCTCCGGGGGAACTACAATGAGCAGTTCTTC.